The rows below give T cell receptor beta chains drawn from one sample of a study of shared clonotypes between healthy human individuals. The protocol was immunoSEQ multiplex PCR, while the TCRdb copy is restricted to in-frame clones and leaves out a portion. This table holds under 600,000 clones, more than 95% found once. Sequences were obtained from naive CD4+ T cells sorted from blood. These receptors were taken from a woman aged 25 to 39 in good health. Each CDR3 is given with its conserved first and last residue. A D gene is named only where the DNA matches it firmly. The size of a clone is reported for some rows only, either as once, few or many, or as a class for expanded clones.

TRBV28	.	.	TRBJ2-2	TGTGCCAGCAGTCTACCCAGGGGAGACACAGTCGGGGAGCTGTTTTTT	CASSLPRGDTVGELFF
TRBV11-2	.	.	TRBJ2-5	TGTGCCAGCAGCTTAGTAATGTCGATGGATTCCGAGACCCAGTACTTC	CASSLVMSMDSETQYF
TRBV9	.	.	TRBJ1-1	TGTGCCAGCAGCGTAGCGCCAGGACTTGAAGCTTTCTTT	CASSVAPGLEAFF
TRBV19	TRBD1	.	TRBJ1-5	TGTGCCAGTAGACCGACAGGGGAGACACAGCCCCAGCATTTT	CASRPTGETQPQHF
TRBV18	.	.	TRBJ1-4	TGTGCCAGCTCACCAAGTGCAACTAATGAAAAACTGTTTTTT	CASSPSATNEKLFF
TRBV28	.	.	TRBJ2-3	TGTGCCAGCCAAGAACTAACGCCTGGGGATACGCAGTATTTT	CASQELTPGDTQYF
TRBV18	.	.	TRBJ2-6	TGTGCCAGCTCACCAGTGCGAGGACCCTCTGGGGCCAACGTCCTGACTTTC	CASSPVRGPSGANVLTF
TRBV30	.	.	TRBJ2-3	TGTGCCTGGAGTGAAGGGACGAACCCGACAGATACGCAGTATTTT	CAWSEGTNPTDTQYF
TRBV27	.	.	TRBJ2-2	TGTGCCAGCAGTTTCCTCCGAGGGGGGTCGACCGGGGAGCTGTTTTTT	CASSFLRGGSTGELFF
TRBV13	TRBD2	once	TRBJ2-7	TGTGCCAGCAGCCTCTCGGGACTAGCGGGAGGGCCTGGCTACGAGCAGTACTTC	CASSLSGLAGGPGYEQYF
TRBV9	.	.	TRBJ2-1	TGTGCCAGCAGCGTGGTCCGGGACAATGAGCAGTTCTTC	CASSVVRDNEQFF
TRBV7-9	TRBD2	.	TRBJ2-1	TGTGCCAGCAGTTTGGATACTAGCGGGAGTTTTTATGAGCAGTTCTTC	CASSLDTSGSFYEQFF
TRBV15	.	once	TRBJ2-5	TGTGCCACCAGCAGAGACAGGGTAGAGACCCAGTACTTC	CATSRDRVETQYF
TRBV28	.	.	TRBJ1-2	TGTGCCAGCAGCGTAGGGGGAGTCGGTGACTATGGCTACACCTTC	CASSVGGVGDYGYTF
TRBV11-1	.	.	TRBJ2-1	TGTGCCAGCAGCTTCACTTCTAGCAGCTATTACAATGAGCAGTTCTTC	CASSFTSSSYYNEQFF